This is a list of T cell receptor beta chains from one sample in a study of cytomegalovirus exposure and HLA in healthy donors. Sequencing was performed with immunoSEQ multiplex PCR; in TCRdb, only in-frame clones are kept and a portion is missing. The data show about 140,000 clones, 66% seen once. Sequencing input: PBMCs. Every receptor here comes from a human donor in good health. Both conserved end residues are part of each CDR3. The order of the fields is J gene, V gene, D gene, clone size, CDR3 protein, CDR3 DNA. D genes are given only for firm matches. The listing skips clone size in some rows; elsewhere it reads once, few, many or a size class.

j_call: TRBJ2-2; v_call: TRBV27; d_call: NA; clone_size: once; cdr3_aa: CASSYSAGATGELFF; cdr3_nt: TGTGCCAGCAGTTATTCGGCAGGCGCCACCGGGGAGCTGTTTTTT
j_call: TRBJ2-2; v_call: TRBV7-9; d_call: NA; clone_size: NA; cdr3_aa: CASSIATGLGAGELFF; cdr3_nt: TGTGCCAGCAGCATAGCGACCGGGCTAGGGGCCGGGGAGCTGTTTTTT
j_call: TRBJ2-1; v_call: TRBV5-4; d_call: TRBD1; clone_size: NA; cdr3_aa: CASSSGTDSYNEQFF; cdr3_nt: TGTGCCAGCAGCTCCGGGACAGACTCCTACAATGAGCAGTTCTTC
j_call: TRBJ1-2; v_call: TRBV5-1; d_call: NA; clone_size: NA; cdr3_aa: CASSFQGSYYGYTF; cdr3_nt: TGCGCCAGCAGCTTTCAGGGGTCCTACTATGGCTACACCTTC
j_call: TRBJ1-2; v_call: TRBV19; d_call: TRBD1; clone_size: once; cdr3_aa: CASSPTGGVKSYGYTF; cdr3_nt: TGTGCCAGTAGTCCGACAGGGGGCGTGAAATCCTATGGCTACACCTTC
j_call: TRBJ2-5; v_call: TRBV6-5; d_call: TRBD1; clone_size: NA; cdr3_aa: CASSRTGGETQYF; cdr3_nt: TGTGCCAGCAGCCGGACAGGGGGAGAGACCCAGTACTTC
j_call: TRBJ2-1; v_call: TRBV11-3; d_call: TRBD2; clone_size: NA; cdr3_aa: CASSPSGLAVPFF; cdr3_nt: TGTGCCAGCAGCCCTAGCGGGCTAGCGGTTCCGTTCTTC
j_call: TRBJ2-1; v_call: TRBV6-4; d_call: TRBD2; clone_size: NA; cdr3_aa: CASSDRGRARDEQFF; cdr3_nt: TGTGCCAGCAGTGACCGCGGGAGGGCCCGTGATGAGCAGTTCTTC
j_call: TRBJ2-7; v_call: TRBV5-6; d_call: NA; clone_size: few; cdr3_aa: CASSLGTYEQYF; cdr3_nt: TGTGCCAGCAGCTTGGGTACCTACGAGCAGTACTTC
j_call: TRBJ1-5; v_call: TRBV7-9; d_call: TRBD1; clone_size: NA; cdr3_aa: CASSQATGDQPQHF; cdr3_nt: TGTGCCAGCAGCCAAGCTACAGGGGACCAGCCCCAGCATTTT
j_call: TRBJ1-1; v_call: TRBV5-1; d_call: NA; clone_size: few; cdr3_aa: CASSLGQTNEAFF; cdr3_nt: TGCGCCAGCAGCTTGGGACAGACAAATGAAGCTTTCTTT
j_call: TRBJ2-4; v_call: TRBV7-2; d_call: NA; clone_size: NA; cdr3_aa: CASTTGNIQYF; cdr3_nt: TGTGCCAGCACGACCGGGAACATTCAGTACTTC
j_call: TRBJ2-1; v_call: TRBV7-6; d_call: TRBD2; clone_size: NA; cdr3_aa: CASSLSSGRPHSYNEQFF; cdr3_nt: TGTGCCAGCAGCTTATCTAGCGGGAGGCCCCACTCCTACAATGAGCAGTTCTTC
j_call: TRBJ2-3; v_call: TRBV5-1; d_call: TRBD2; clone_size: NA; cdr3_aa: CASSPPIIAGSTDTQYF; cdr3_nt: TGCGCCAGCAGCCCACCGATTATAGCGGGAAGCACAGATACGCAGTATTTT
j_call: TRBJ2-1; v_call: TRBV10-2; d_call: NA; clone_size: NA; cdr3_aa: CASSESVSESEQFF; cdr3_nt: TGCGCCAGCAGTGAGTCGGTTAGCGAGAGTGAGCAGTTCTTC
j_call: TRBJ1-5; v_call: TRBV28; d_call: TRBD1; clone_size: NA; cdr3_aa: CASRSRTGNQPQHF; cdr3_nt: TGTGCCAGCAGATCCCGGACAGGGAATCAGCCCCAGCATTTT
j_call: TRBJ1-2; v_call: TRBV2; d_call: NA; clone_size: once; cdr3_aa: CASVGGAYGYTF; cdr3_nt: TGTGCCAGCGTAGGGGGGGCCTATGGCTACACCTTC
j_call: TRBJ1-5; v_call: TRBV15; d_call: TRBD1; clone_size: NA; cdr3_aa: CATSPTGPGQPQHF; cdr3_nt: TGTGCCACCAGCCCGACAGGGCCAGGTCAGCCCCAGCATTTT
j_call: TRBJ1-4; v_call: TRBV2; d_call: TRBD1; clone_size: NA; cdr3_aa: CASSEQGAGKLFF; cdr3_nt: TGTGCCAGCAGTGAACAGGGGGCTGGAAAACTGTTTTTT
j_call: TRBJ2-5; v_call: TRBV28; d_call: TRBD2; clone_size: once; cdr3_aa: CASSPGLAGGQETQYF; cdr3_nt: TGTGCCAGCAGTCCAGGACTAGCGGGAGGGCAAGAGACCCAGTACTTC
j_call: TRBJ1-4; v_call: TRBV5-1; d_call: NA; clone_size: few; cdr3_aa: CASSLGGHKTEKLFF; cdr3_nt: TGCGCCAGCAGCTTGGGCGGACATAAGACTGAAAAACTGTTTTTT
j_call: TRBJ2-7; v_call: TRBV29-1; d_call: TRBD1; clone_size: NA; cdr3_aa: CSVEGGTGMNEQYF; cdr3_nt: TGCAGCGTTGAAGGTGGGACAGGGATGAACGAGCAGTACTTC
j_call: TRBJ2-1; v_call: TRBV6-5; d_call: NA; clone_size: NA; cdr3_aa: CASGERRNEQFF; cdr3_nt: TGTGCCAGCGGCGAGCGTAGGAATGAGCAGTTCTTC
j_call: TRBJ1-1; v_call: TRBV5-1; d_call: NA; clone_size: NA; cdr3_aa: CASSLEQGITEAFF; cdr3_nt: TGCGCCAGCAGCTTGGAACAGGGAATTACTGAAGCTTTCTTT
j_call: TRBJ2-5; v_call: TRBV6-1; d_call: TRBD1; clone_size: once; cdr3_aa: CASSRQGAQETQYF; cdr3_nt: TGTGCCAGCAGTCGACAGGGAGCCCAAGAGACCCAGTACTTC
j_call: TRBJ1-4; v_call: TRBV29-1; d_call: NA; clone_size: NA; cdr3_aa: CSVGGVGNEKLFF; cdr3_nt: TGCAGCGTTGGCGGCGTAGGAAATGAAAAACTGTTTTTT
j_call: TRBJ2-3; v_call: TRBV28; d_call: TRBD2; clone_size: NA; cdr3_aa: CASSTTSEGTDTQYF; cdr3_nt: TGTGCCAGCAGCACTACTAGCGAGGGCACAGATACGCAGTATTTT
j_call: TRBJ2-2; v_call: TRBV19; d_call: TRBD2; clone_size: NA; cdr3_aa: CASSIVGGGTGELFF; cdr3_nt: TGTGCCAGTAGTATAGTTGGCGGGGGCACCGGGGAGCTGTTTTTT
j_call: TRBJ2-4; v_call: TRBV7-3; d_call: NA; clone_size: NA; cdr3_aa: CASSPDSKGIQYF; cdr3_nt: TGTGCCAGCAGCCCAGACAGTAAGGGCATTCAGTACTTC
j_call: TRBJ2-7; v_call: TRBV5-1; d_call: NA; clone_size: NA; cdr3_aa: CASSLETGWAYEQYF; cdr3_nt: TGCGCCAGCAGCTTGGAGACAGGATGGGCTTACGAGCAGTACTTC
j_call: TRBJ2-3; v_call: TRBV6-5; d_call: NA; clone_size: NA; cdr3_aa: CASSYRDTQYF; cdr3_nt: TGTGCCAGCAGTTATCGAGATACGCAGTATTTT
j_call: TRBJ2-7; v_call: TRBV27; d_call: TRBD2; clone_size: NA; cdr3_aa: CASSSRTSGSPYEQYF; cdr3_nt: TGTGCCAGCAGTTCCCGGACTAGCGGGTCCCCCTACGAGCAGTACTTC
j_call: TRBJ2-7; v_call: TRBV18; d_call: NA; clone_size: NA; cdr3_aa: CASSPGVAYEQYF; cdr3_nt: TGTGCCAGCTCACCGGGCGTAGCCTACGAGCAGTACTTC
j_call: TRBJ1-2; v_call: TRBV4-3; d_call: TRBD1; clone_size: NA; cdr3_aa: CASSQALRGQGGYTF; cdr3_nt: TGCGCCAGCAGCCAAGCACTCAGGGGGCAAGGGGGCTACACCTTC
j_call: TRBJ2-7; v_call: TRBV5-1; d_call: NA; clone_size: NA; cdr3_aa: CASSLRAGQIYEQYF; cdr3_nt: TGCGCCAGCAGCTTGCGGGCAGGGCAGATCTACGAGCAGTACTTC
j_call: TRBJ2-7; v_call: TRBV19; d_call: NA; clone_size: few; cdr3_aa: CASSIGKGPPYEQYF; cdr3_nt: TGTGCCAGTAGTATTGGAAAGGGGCCCCCCTACGAGCAGTACTTC
j_call: TRBJ2-7; v_call: TRBV5-4; d_call: TRBD2; clone_size: NA; cdr3_aa: CASTPSGTSYEQYF; cdr3_nt: TGTGCCAGCACCCCTAGCGGGACCTCCTACGAGCAGTACTTC
j_call: TRBJ2-6; v_call: TRBV10-3; d_call: TRBD1; clone_size: NA; cdr3_aa: CAISETLRDRGLLGANVLTF; cdr3_nt: TGTGCCATCAGTGAGACCCTCCGGGACAGGGGCTTGCTCGGGGCCAACGTCCTGACTTTC
j_call: TRBJ2-2; v_call: TRBV19; d_call: TRBD2; clone_size: NA; cdr3_aa: CASRLMRAGDTGKLFF; cdr3_nt: TGTGCCAGTAGGCTGATGAGGGCGGGGGATACCGGGAAGCTGTTTTTT
j_call: TRBJ2-2; v_call: TRBV9; d_call: NA; clone_size: NA; cdr3_aa: CASSTVNTGELFF; cdr3_nt: TGTGCCAGCAGCACGGTGAACACCGGGGAGCTGTTTTTT
j_call: TRBJ2-3; v_call: TRBV25-1; d_call: TRBD2; clone_size: NA; cdr3_aa: CASRETSGRVYTQYF; cdr3_nt: TGTGCCAGTAGAGAGACTAGCGGGAGGGTATATACGCAGTATTTT
j_call: TRBJ2-7; v_call: TRBV18; d_call: NA; clone_size: NA; cdr3_aa: CASSAQESGSEQYF; cdr3_nt: TGTGCCAGCTCAGCACAGGAATCCGGGTCCGAGCAGTACTTC
j_call: TRBJ2-3; v_call: TRBV19; d_call: TRBD2; clone_size: NA; cdr3_aa: CASSMGLAEPPSTDTQYF; cdr3_nt: TGTGCCAGTAGTATGGGACTAGCGGAACCCCCTAGCACAGATACGCAGTATTTT
j_call: TRBJ1-2; v_call: TRBV6-1; d_call: TRBD1; clone_size: NA; cdr3_aa: CASSELGLGQGDGGYTF; cdr3_nt: TGTGCCAGCAGTGAATTAGGTTTGGGTCAGGGGGACGGTGGCTACACCTTC
j_call: TRBJ2-3; v_call: TRBV6-1; d_call: NA; clone_size: NA; cdr3_aa: CASSRSHYTDTQYF; cdr3_nt: TGTGCCAGCAGTCGATCCCACTACACAGATACGCAGTATTTT
j_call: TRBJ2-3; v_call: TRBV5-1; d_call: NA; clone_size: once; cdr3_aa: CASSYRTGATDTQYF; cdr3_nt: TGCGCCAGCAGCTACCGGACGGGAGCCACAGATACGCAGTATTTT
j_call: TRBJ2-7; v_call: TRBV7-9; d_call: NA; clone_size: NA; cdr3_aa: CASSPRVRASSYEQYF; cdr3_nt: TGTGCCAGCAGCCCCCGCGTCAGGGCCTCTTCCTACGAGCAGTACTTC
j_call: TRBJ2-5; v_call: TRBV5-1; d_call: TRBD1; clone_size: NA; cdr3_aa: CASNSGTGQETQYF; cdr3_nt: TGCGCCAGCAACTCAGGGACAGGGCAAGAGACCCAGTACTTC
j_call: TRBJ2-3; v_call: TRBV7-2; d_call: TRBD2; clone_size: NA; cdr3_aa: CASSYTAGGGDTQYF; cdr3_nt: TGTGCCAGCAGCTATACAGCGGGAGGGGGAGATACGCAGTATTTT
j_call: TRBJ2-1; v_call: TRBV29-1; d_call: TRBD2; clone_size: NA; cdr3_aa: CSALGTSYEQFF; cdr3_nt: TGCAGCGCACTCGGGACTAGCTATGAGCAGTTCTTC
j_call: TRBJ2-7; v_call: TRBV6-5; d_call: TRBD1; clone_size: NA; cdr3_aa: CASSARDRGHEQYF; cdr3_nt: TGTGCCAGCAGTGCCCGGGACAGGGGCCACGAGCAGTACTTC
j_call: TRBJ1-3; v_call: TRBV6-5; d_call: NA; clone_size: NA; cdr3_aa: CASSYQGTGNTIYF; cdr3_nt: TGTGCCAGCAGTTACCAGGGGACTGGAAACACCATATATTTT
j_call: TRBJ2-7; v_call: TRBV10-3; d_call: TRBD2; clone_size: NA; cdr3_aa: CAIREQPGLAGGEQYF; cdr3_nt: TGTGCCATCAGGGAACAACCGGGACTAGCGGGAGGCGAGCAGTACTTC
j_call: TRBJ2-6; v_call: TRBV5-1; d_call: NA; clone_size: few; cdr3_aa: CASSFTGSSGANVLTF; cdr3_nt: TGCGCCAGCAGCTTTACAGGATCCTCTGGGGCCAACGTCCTGACTTTC
j_call: TRBJ1-6; v_call: TRBV2; d_call: NA; clone_size: NA; cdr3_aa: CASRGEGHSPLHF; cdr3_nt: TGTGCCAGCAGAGGGGAGGGCCATTCACCCCTCCACTTT
j_call: TRBJ2-2; v_call: TRBV9; d_call: TRBD2; clone_size: once; cdr3_aa: CASSVGGLAAGELFF; cdr3_nt: TGTGCCAGCAGCGTAGGGGGACTAGCGGCGGGGGAGCTGTTTTTT
j_call: TRBJ2-2; v_call: TRBV9; d_call: TRBD2; clone_size: NA; cdr3_aa: CASSAGLADHFRTGELFF; cdr3_nt: TGTGCCAGCAGCGCAGGACTAGCGGATCACTTTAGGACCGGGGAGCTGTTTTTT
j_call: TRBJ2-3; v_call: TRBV4-2; d_call: TRBD2; clone_size: NA; cdr3_aa: CASSQAREGPYTQYF; cdr3_nt: TGTGCCAGCAGCCAAGCGCGGGAGGGACCATATACACAGTATTTT
j_call: TRBJ2-5; v_call: TRBV5-4; d_call: NA; clone_size: NA; cdr3_aa: CASSSLQGGRETQYF; cdr3_nt: TGTGCCAGCAGCTCCCTCCAGGGGGGCCGAGAGACCCAGTACTTC